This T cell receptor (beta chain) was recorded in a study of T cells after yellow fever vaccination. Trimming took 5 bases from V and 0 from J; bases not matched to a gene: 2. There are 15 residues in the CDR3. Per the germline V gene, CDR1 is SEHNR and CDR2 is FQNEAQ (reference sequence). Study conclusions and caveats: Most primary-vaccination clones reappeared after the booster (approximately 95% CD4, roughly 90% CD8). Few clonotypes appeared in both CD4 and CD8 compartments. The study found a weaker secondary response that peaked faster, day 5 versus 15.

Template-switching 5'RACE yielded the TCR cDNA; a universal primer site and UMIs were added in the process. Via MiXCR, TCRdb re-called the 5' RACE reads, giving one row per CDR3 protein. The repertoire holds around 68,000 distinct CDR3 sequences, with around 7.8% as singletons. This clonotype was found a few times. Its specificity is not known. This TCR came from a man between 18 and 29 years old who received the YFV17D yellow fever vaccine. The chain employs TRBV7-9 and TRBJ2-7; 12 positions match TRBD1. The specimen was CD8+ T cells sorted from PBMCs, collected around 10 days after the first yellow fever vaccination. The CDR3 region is CASSGGQGASYEQYF. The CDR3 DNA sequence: TGTGCCAGCAGCGGGGGACAGGGGGCCTCCTACGAGCAGTACTTC.